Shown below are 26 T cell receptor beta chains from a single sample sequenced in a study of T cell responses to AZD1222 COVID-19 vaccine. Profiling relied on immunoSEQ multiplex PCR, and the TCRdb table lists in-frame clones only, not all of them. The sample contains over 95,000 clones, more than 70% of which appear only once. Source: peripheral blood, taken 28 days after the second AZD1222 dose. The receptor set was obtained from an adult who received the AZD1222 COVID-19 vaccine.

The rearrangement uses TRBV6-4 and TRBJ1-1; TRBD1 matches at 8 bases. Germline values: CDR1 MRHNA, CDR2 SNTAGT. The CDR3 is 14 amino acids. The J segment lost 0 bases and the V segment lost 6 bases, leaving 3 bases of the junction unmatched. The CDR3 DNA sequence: TGTGCCAGCAGAGAGACAGGGGTGAACACTGAAGCTTTCTTT. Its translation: CASRETGVNTEAFF.

DNA of the CDR3: TGTGCCAGCAGTTACGAGGAGGGATGGGAGCAGTACTTC. Amino acid sequence: CASSYEEGWEQYF. The chain links TRBV6-5 to TRBJ2-7, with D perhaps TRBD2 (6 bases). This CDR3 is 13 amino acids long. Germline lookup yields CDR1 MNHEY and CDR2 SVGAGI. The V gene lost 2 bases and the J gene lost 7 bases, with 12 bases spanning the gap.

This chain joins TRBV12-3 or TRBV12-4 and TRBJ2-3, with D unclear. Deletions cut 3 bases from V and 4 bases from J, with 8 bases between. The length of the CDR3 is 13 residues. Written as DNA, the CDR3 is TGTGCCAGCAGTTTGGGTCAGGCAGATACGCAGTATTTT. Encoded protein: CASSLGQADTQYF.

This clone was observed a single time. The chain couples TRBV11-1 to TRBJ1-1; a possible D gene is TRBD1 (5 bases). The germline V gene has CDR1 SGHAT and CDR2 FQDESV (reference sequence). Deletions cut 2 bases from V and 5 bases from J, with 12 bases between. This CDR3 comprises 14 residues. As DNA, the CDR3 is TGTGCCAGCAGCTTAAGCGGAGGGGTAACTGAAGCTTTCTTT. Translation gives CASSLSGGVTEAFF.

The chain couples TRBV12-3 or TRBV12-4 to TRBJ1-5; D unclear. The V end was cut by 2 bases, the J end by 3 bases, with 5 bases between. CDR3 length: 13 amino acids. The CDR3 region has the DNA TGTGCCAGCAGTTTAAATTTCAATCAGCCCCAGCATTTT. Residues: CASSLNFNQPQHF.

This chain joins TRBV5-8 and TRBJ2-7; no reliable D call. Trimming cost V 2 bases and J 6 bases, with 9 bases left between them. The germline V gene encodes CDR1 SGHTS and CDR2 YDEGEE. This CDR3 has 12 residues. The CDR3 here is CASSFGRIEQYF. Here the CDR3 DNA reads TGTGCCAGCAGCTTCGGACGTATCGAGCAGTACTTC.

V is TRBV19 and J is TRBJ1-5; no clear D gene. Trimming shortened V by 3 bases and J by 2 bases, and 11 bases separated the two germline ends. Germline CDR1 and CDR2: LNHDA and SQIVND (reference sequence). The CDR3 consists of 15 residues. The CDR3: CASSIGFMGNQPQHF. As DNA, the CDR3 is TGTGCCAGTAGTATCGGTTTTATGGGCAATCAGCCCCAGCATTTT.

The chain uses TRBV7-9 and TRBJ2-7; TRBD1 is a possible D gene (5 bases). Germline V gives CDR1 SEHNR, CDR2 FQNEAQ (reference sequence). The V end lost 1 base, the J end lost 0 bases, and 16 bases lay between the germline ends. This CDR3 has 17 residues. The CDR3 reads CASSLERTLASSYEQYF. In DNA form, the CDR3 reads TGTGCCAGCAGCTTAGAGAGGACACTCGCGAGCTCCTACGAGCAGTACTTC.

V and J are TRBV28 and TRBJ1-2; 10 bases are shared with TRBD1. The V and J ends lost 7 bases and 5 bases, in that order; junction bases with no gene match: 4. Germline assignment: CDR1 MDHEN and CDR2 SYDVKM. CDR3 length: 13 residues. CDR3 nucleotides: TGTGCCAGCATGGGGGACAGGGGATATGGCTACACCTTC. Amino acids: CASMGDRGYGYTF.

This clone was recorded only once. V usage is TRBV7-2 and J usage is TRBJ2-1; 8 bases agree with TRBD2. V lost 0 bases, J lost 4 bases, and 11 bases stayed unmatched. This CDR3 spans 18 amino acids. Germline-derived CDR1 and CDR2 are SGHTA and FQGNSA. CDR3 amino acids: CASSLALGGGGTYNEQFF. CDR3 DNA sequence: TGTGCCAGCAGCTTAGCGCTTGGTGGCGGGGGGACTTACAATGAGCAGTTCTTC.

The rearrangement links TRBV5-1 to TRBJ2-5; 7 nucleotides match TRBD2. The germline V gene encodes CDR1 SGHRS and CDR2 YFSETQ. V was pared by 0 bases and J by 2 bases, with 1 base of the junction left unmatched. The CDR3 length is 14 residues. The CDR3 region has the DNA TGCGCCAGCAGCTTGGGTAGCGGGCAAGAGACCCAGTACTTC. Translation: CASSLGSGQETQYF.

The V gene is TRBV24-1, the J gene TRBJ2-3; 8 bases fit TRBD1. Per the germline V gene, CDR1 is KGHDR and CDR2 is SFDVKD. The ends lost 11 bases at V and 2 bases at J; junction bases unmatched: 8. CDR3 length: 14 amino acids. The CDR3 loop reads CAIRTGTYTDTQYF. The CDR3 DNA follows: TGTGCCATCAGGACAGGGACGTACACAGATACGCAGTATTTT.

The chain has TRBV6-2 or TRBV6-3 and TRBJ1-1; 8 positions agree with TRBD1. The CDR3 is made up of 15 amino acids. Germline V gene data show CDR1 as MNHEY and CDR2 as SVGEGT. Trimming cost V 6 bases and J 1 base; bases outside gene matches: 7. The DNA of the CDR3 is TGTGCCAGCAGCCGAAGCCAGGGGGCGAACACTGAAGCTTTCTTT. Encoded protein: CASSRSQGANTEAFF.

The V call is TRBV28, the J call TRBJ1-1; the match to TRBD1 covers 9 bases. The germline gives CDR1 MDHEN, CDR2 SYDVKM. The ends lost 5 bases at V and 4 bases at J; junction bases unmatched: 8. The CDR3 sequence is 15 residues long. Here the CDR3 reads CASSKLRDRATEAFF. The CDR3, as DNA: TGTGCCAGCAGTAAATTACGGGACAGGGCCACTGAAGCTTTCTTT.

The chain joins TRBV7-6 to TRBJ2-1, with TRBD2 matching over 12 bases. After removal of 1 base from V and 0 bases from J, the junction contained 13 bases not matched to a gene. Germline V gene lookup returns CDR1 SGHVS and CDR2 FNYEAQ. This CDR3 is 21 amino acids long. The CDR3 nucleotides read TGTGCCAGCAGCTTAGTGGGGGGCAAAGGACTAGCGGGGAGCTCCTACAATGAGCAGTTCTTC. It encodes CASSLVGGKGLAGSSYNEQFF.

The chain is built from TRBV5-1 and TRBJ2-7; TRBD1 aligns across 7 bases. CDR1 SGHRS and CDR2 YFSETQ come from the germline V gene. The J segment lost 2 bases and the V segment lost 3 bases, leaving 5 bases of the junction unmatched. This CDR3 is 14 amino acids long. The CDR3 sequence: CASSSRDRTYEQYF. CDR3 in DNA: TGCGCCAGCAGCTCCCGGGACAGAACCTACGAGCAGTACTTC.

The chain's CDR3 is CASSELKGSLFF. The DNA for the CDR3 is TGTGCCAGCAGTGAATTGAAGGGTTCACTGTTTTTT. The V call is TRBV25-1, the J call TRBJ1-4, with no clear D. The CDR3 consists of 12 residues. Per the germline V gene, CDR1 is MGHDK and CDR2 is SYGVNS. V was trimmed by 1 base and J by 13 bases, leaving 10 bases between them.

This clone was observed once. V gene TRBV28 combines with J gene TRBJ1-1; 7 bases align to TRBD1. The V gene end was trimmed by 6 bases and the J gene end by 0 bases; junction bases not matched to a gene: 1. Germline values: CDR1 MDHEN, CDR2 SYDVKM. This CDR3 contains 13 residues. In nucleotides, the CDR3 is TGTGCCAGCAGCACAGGGGTGAACACTGAAGCTTTCTTT. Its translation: CASSTGVNTEAFF.

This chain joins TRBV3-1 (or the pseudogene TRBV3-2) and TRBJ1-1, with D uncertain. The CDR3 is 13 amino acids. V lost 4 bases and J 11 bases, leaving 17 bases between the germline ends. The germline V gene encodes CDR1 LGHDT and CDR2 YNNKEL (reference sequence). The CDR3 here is CASSPDPLNSAFF. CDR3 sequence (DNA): TGTGCCAGCAGCCCCGACCCACTGAACTCGGCTTTCTTT.

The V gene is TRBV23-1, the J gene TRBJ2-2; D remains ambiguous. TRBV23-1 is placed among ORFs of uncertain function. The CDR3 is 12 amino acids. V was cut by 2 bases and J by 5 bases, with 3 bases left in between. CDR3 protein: CASSQGTGELFF. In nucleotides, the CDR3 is TGCGCCAGCAGTCAAGGTACCGGGGAGCTGTTTTTT.

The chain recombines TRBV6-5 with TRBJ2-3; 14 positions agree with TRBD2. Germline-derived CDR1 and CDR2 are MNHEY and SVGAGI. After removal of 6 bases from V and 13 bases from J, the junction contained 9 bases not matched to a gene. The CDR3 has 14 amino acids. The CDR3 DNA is TGTGCCAGCAGGTCGGGACTAGCGGGGGCCCCCAAGTATTTT. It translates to CASRSGLAGAPKYF.

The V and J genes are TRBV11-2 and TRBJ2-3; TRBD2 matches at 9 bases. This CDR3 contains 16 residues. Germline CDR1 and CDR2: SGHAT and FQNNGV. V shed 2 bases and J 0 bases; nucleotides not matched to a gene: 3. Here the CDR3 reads CASSLLAGGSTDTQYF. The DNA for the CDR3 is TGTGCCAGCAGCTTACTCGCGGGGGGGAGCACAGATACGCAGTATTTT.

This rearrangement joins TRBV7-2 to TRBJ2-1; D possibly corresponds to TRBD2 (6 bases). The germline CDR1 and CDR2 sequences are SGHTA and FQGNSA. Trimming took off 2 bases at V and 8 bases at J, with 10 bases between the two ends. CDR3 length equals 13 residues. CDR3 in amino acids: CASSLNRDYEQFF. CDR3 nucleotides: TGTGCCAGCAGCTTAAACCGGGACTATGAGCAGTTCTTC.

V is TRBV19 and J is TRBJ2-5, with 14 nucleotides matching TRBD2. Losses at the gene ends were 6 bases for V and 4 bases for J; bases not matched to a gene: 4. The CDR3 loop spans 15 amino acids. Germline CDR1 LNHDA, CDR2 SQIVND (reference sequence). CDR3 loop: CASRGTSGGRETQYF. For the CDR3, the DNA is TGTGCCAGTAGGGGGACTAGCGGGGGCCGAGAGACCCAGTACTTC.

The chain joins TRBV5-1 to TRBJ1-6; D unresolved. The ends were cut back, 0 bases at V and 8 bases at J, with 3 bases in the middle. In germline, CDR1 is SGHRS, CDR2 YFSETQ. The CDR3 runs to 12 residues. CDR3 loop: CASSLDDSPLHF. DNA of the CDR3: TGCGCCAGCAGCTTGGACGATTCACCCCTCCACTTT.

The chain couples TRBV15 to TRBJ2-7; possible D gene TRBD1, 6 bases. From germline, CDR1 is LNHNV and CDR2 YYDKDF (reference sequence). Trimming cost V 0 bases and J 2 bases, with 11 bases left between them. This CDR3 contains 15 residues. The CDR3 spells CATSRDNRVPYEQYF. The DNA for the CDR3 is TGTGCCACCAGCAGAGATAACAGGGTACCCTACGAGCAGTACTTC.